This is a list of T cell receptor beta chains from one sample in a study of T cells in Graves' hyperthyroidism and ophthalmopathy. TCRdb re-called the multiplex PCR reads through MiXCR, storing one row per CDR3 protein. The repertoire includes 360,000 or so distinct CDR3 sequences, approximately 19% of them detected once, and 3% to 4% sits in the top ten. The sample taken for sequencing was blood. All receptors come from a woman under 30 with Graves' hyperthyroidism. Each CDR3 is given with its conserved first and last residue. The order of the fields is J gene, D gene, clone size, V gene, CDR3 DNA, CDR3 protein. The D gene is left open where the match is weak. Size is stated for part of the rows, as once, few or many counts, or as a class when the clone is expanded.

TRBJ2-7	TRBD2	few	TRBV6-2/TRBV6-3	TGTGCCAGCAGTTATTCAGTTATCGGAATAGGGCTAGCGGAGGACTACGAGCAGTACTTC	CASSYSVIGIGLAEDYEQYF
TRBJ1-2	NA	many	TRBV6-1	TGTGCCAGCAGAACCCAGGGGTCTGGCTATGGCTACACCTTC	CASRTQGSGYGYTF
TRBJ1-1	NA	many	TRBV15	TGTGCCACCAGCAGAGACTACTTGAGAGGGTTCGGGAACACTGAAGCTTTCTTT	CATSRDYLRGFGNTEAFF
TRBJ2-7	NA	many	TRBV12-3/TRBV12-4	TGTGCCAGCAGGCCAAGGGACGGATCCTACGAGCAGTACTTC	CASRPRDGSYEQYF
TRBJ2-7	TRBD2	NA	TRBV6-1	TGTGCCAGCAGTGAGGGACTAGCGGGAGTACCCTACGAGCAGTACTTC	CASSEGLAGVPYEQYF
TRBJ2-5	NA	few	TRBV7-9	TGTGCCAGCAGCGATTTAGGATGGCAGGGGAGAGAGACCCAGTACTTC	CASSDLGWQGRETQYF
TRBJ2-5	NA	few	TRBV28	TGTGCCAACAGTTTAGGGGGGGGGGAGACCCAGTACTTC	CANSLGGGETQYF
TRBJ1-1	NA	many	TRBV15	TGTGCCACCAGCCCCCCAGGGCCAACTGAAGCTTTCTTT	CATSPPGPTEAFF
TRBJ2-5	NA	once	TRBV20-1	TGCAGCCTCCGGGGCCGTGGTGAGACCCAGTACTTC	CSLRGRGETQYF
TRBJ1-1	NA	many	TRBV10-3	TGTGCCATCACCATGGGGGGGACGAACACTGAAGCTTTCTTT	CAITMGGTNTEAFF
TRBJ1-2	NA	NA	TRBV5-1	TGCGCCAGCAGCTTCCGCTTGCGGGGGAGCTATGGCTACACCTTC	CASSFRLRGSYGYTF
TRBJ1-2	TRBD1	many	TRBV12-3/TRBV12-4	TGTGCCAGCAGTTTAATCGGACAGGGGGCACGAGGCTACACCTTC	CASSLIGQGARGYTF
TRBJ1-5	NA	many	TRBV6-4	TGTGCCAGCAGTGATGAGCAGGGCCAGCCCCAGCATTTT	CASSDEQGQPQHF
TRBJ2-5	TRBD2	many	TRBV11-1	TGTGCCAGCAGCCCGCTGACTAGCGGGGGCCCGGAGACCCAGTACTTC	CASSPLTSGGPETQYF